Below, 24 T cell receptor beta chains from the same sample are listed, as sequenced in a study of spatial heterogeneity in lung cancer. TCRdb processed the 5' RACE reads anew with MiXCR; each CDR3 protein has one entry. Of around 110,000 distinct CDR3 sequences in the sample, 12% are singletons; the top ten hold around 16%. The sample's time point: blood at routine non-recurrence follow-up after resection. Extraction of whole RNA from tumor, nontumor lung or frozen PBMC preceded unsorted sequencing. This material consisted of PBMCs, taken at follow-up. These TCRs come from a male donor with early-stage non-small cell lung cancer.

Here the CDR3 DNA reads TGTGCCAGCAGCTCAGTCCAGGGGGATGACAATGAGCAGTTCTTC. This sequence encodes CASSSVQGDDNEQFF. V and J are TRBV7-9 and TRBJ2-1; 7 bases align to TRBD1. Per germline, CDR1 SEHNR and CDR2 FQNEAQ (reference sequence). The length of the CDR3 is 15 residues. The V and J ends lost 4 bases and 5 bases, in that order; junction bases with no gene match: 8.

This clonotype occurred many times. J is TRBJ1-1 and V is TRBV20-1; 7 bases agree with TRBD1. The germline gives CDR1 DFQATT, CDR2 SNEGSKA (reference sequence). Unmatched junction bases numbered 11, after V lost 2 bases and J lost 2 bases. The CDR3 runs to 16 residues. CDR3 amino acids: CSARPRTGTANTEAFF. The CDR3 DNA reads TGCAGTGCTAGACCCCGTACCGGGACAGCCAACACTGAAGCTTTCTTT.

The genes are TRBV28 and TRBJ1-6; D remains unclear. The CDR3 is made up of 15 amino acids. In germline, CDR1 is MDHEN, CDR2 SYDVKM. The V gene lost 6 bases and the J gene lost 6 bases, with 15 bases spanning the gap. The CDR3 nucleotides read TGTGCCAGCAGAGGGAGGGTTTGGGGTAATTCACCCCTCCACTTT. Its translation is CASRGRVWGNSPLHF.

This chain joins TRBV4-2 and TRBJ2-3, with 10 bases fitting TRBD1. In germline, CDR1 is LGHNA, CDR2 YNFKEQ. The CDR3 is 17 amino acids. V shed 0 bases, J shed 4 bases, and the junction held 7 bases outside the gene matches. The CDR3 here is CASSQDRGQGVADTQYF. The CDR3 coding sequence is TGTGCCAGCAGCCAAGACCGAGGACAGGGGGTAGCAGATACGCAGTATTTT.

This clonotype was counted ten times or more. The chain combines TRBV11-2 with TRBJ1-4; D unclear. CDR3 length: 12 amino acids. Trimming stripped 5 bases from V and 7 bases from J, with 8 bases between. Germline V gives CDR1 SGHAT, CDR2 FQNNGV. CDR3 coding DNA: TGTGCCAGCAGCGGGGAAGCTGAAAAACTGTTTTTT. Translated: CASSGEAEKLFF.

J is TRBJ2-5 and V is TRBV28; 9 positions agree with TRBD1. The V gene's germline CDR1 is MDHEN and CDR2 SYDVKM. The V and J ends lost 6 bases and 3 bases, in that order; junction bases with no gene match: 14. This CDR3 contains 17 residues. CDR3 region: CASRTAPETGGEETQYF. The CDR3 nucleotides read TGTGCCAGCAGAACGGCGCCGGAGACAGGGGGGGAAGAGACCCAGTACTTC.

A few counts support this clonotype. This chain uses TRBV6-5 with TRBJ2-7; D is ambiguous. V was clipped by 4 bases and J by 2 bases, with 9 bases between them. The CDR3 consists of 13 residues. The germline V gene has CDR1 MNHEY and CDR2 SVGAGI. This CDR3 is CASSSSITYEQYF. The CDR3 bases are TGTGCCAGCAGTTCTAGTATTACCTACGAGCAGTACTTC.

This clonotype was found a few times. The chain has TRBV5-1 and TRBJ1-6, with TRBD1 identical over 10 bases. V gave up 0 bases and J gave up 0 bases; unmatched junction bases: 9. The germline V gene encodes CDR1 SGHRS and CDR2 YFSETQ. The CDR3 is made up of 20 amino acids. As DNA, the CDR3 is TGCGCCAGCAGCTTGGACCGCAGGACAGGGGGGAGCTCCTATAATTCACCCCTCCACTTT. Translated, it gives CASSLDRRTGGSSYNSPLHF.

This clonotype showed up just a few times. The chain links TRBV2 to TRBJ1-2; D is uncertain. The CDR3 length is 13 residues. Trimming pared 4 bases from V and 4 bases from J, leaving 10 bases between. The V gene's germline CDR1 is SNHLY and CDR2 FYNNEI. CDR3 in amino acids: CASSAQQGYGYTF. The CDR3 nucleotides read TGTGCCAGCAGTGCCCAGCAAGGCTATGGCTACACCTTC.

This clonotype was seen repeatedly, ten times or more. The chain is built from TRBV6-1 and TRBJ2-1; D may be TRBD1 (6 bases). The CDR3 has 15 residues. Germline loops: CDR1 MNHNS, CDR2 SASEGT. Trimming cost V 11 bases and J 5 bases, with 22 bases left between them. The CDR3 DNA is TGTGCCGGCAATAAGGGGGACCTGGGGAACAATGAGCAGTTCTTC. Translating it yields CAGNKGDLGNNEQFF.

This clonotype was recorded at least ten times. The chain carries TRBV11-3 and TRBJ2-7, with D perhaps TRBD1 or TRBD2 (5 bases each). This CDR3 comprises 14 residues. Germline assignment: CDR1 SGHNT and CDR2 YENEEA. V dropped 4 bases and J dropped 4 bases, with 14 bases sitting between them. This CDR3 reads CASSSLRDPYEQYF. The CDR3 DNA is TGTGCCAGCAGCTCGCTTCGGGACCCTTACGAGCAGTACTTC.

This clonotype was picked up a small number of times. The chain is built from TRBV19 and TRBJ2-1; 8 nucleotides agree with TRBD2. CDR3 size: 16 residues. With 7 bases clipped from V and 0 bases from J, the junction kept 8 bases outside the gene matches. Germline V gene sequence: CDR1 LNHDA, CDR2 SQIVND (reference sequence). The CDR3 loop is CASTPGGLSSYNEQFF. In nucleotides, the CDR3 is TGTGCCAGTACCCCGGGGGGGTTAAGCTCCTACAATGAGCAGTTCTTC.

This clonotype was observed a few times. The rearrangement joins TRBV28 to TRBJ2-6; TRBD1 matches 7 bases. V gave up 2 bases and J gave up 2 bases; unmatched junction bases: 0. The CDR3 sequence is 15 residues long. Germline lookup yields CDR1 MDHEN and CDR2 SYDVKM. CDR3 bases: TGTGCCAGCAGTTTACAGGGGGCTGGGGCCAACGTCCTGACTTTC. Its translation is CASSLQGAGANVLTF.

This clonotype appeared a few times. The CDR3 loop is CASSQDQGTGNTIYF. CDR3 sequence (DNA): TGCGCCAGCAGCCAAGATCAGGGGACGGGAAACACCATATATTTT. J is TRBJ1-3 and V is TRBV4-1; a weak D match, TRBD1 (6 bases). Germline V gives CDR1 MGHRA, CDR2 YSYEKL. The CDR3 loop spans 15 amino acids. V was pared by 0 bases and J by 4 bases, with 10 bases between.

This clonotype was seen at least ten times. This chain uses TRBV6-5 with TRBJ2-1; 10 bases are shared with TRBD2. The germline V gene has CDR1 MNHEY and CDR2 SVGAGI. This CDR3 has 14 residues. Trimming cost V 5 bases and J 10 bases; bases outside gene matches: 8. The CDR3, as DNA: TGTGCCAGCAGTAGGACCCTGACTAGCGGGGAGCAGTTCTTC. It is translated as CASSRTLTSGEQFF.

The DNA for the CDR3 is TGCAGCACCCGACAGGGTAATAGAGAAGCTTTCTTT. It yields the protein CSTRQGNREAFF. This sequence joins TRBV29-1 and TRBJ1-1, with TRBD1 identical over 7 bases. V trimming: 8 bases; J trimming: 8 bases; junction bases outside the gene matches: 11. CDR1 is SQVTM and CDR2 is ANQGSEA in the germline V gene. This CDR3 is built from 12 residues.

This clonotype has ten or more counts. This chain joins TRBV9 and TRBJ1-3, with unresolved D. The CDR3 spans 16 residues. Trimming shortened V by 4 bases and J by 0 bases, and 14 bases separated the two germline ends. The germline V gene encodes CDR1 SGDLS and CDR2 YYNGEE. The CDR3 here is CASSSSGGSSGNTIYF. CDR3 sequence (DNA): TGTGCCAGCAGCTCCTCCGGCGGCTCCTCTGGAAACACCATATATTTT.

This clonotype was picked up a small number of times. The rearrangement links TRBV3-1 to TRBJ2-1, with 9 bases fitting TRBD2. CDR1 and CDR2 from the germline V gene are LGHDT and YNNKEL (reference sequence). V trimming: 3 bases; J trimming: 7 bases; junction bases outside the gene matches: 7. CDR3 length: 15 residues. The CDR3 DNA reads TGTGCCAGCAGCCACCATCAGCGGGGGGCAAATGAGCAGTTCTTC. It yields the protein CASSHHQRGANEQFF.

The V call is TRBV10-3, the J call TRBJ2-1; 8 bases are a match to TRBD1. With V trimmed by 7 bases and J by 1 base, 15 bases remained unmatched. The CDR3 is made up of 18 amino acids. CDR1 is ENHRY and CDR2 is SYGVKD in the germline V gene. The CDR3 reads CAITRSRGQGDSYNEQFF. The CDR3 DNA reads TGTGCCATCACCCGCTCGAGAGGACAGGGAGATTCCTACAATGAGCAGTTCTTC.

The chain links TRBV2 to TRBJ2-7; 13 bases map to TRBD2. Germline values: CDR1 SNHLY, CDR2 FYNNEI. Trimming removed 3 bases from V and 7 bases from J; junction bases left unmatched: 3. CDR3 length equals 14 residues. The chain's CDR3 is CASSEGLAGREQYF. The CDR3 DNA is TGTGCCAGCAGTGAGGGACTAGCGGGGAGAGAGCAGTACTTC.

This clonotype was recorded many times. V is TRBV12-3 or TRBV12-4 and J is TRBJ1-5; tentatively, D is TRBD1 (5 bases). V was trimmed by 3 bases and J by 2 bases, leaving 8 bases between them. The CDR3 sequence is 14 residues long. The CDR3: CASSLGQGNQPQHF. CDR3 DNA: TGTGCCAGCAGTTTGGGGCAGGGCAATCAGCCCCAGCATTTT.

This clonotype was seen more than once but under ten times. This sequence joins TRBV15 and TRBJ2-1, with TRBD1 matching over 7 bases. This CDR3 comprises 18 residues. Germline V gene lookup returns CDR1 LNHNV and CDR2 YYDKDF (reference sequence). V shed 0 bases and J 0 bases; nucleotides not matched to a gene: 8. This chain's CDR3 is CATSRDRTGASSYNEQFF. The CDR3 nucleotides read TGTGCCACCAGCAGAGATAGGACAGGCGCCAGCTCCTACAATGAGCAGTTCTTC. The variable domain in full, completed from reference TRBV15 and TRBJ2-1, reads DAMVIQNPRYQVTQFGKPVTLSCSQTLNHNVMYWYQQKSSQAPKLLFHYYDKDFNNEADTPDNFQSRRPNTSFCFLDIRSPGLGDTAMYLCATSRDRTGASSYNEQFFGPGTRLTVL.

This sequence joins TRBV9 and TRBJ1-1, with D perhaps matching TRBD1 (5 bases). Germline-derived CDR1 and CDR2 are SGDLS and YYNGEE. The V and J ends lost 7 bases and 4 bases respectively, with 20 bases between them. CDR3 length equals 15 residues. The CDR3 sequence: CASGGFPGLSTEAFF. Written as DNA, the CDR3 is TGTGCCAGCGGAGGGTTTCCGGGACTGAGCACTGAAGCTTTCTTT.

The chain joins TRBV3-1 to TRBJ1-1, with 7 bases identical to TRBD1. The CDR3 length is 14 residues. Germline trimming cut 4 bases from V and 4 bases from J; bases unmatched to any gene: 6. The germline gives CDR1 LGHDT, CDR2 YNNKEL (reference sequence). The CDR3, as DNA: TGTGCCAGCAGCCTTAAGGGGGCAGGCACTGAAGCTTTCTTT. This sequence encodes CASSLKGAGTEAFF.